This note documents a single T cell receptor (beta chain) sequence. This sample is drawn from a study of human T cells and chemical hapten exposure. Study background: Mainly, slight library volume differences in the pool made TCR yields vary.

The time point here: patch test 1, 2 weeks after DPC sensitization. Treatment meaning: therapeutic diphenylcyclopropenone sensitization with weekly scalp DPC. TCRdb re-derived calls from the RACE reads in MiXCR, one entry per CDR3 protein. The sample shows 350,000 or so distinct CDR3 sequences, around 7% of them seen only once. The receptor comes from a woman aged 18-29 years with alopecia areata. Some clones in this sample may be carry-over from other donors' samples. The specimen comprised whole blood, sampled in connection with sensitization to the hapten diphenylcyclopropenone (DPC).

CDR3: CASSIGQGSTNTEAFF. The CDR3 DNA follows: TGTGCCAGCAGCATAGGACAGGGGAGTACGAACACTGAAGCTTTCTTT. The V call is TRBV11-2, the J call TRBJ1-1; 9 bases map to TRBD1. This CDR3 has 16 amino acids. Germline V gene data show CDR1 as SGHAT and CDR2 as FQNNGV. Trimming cost V 5 bases and J 1 base; bases outside gene matches: 8.